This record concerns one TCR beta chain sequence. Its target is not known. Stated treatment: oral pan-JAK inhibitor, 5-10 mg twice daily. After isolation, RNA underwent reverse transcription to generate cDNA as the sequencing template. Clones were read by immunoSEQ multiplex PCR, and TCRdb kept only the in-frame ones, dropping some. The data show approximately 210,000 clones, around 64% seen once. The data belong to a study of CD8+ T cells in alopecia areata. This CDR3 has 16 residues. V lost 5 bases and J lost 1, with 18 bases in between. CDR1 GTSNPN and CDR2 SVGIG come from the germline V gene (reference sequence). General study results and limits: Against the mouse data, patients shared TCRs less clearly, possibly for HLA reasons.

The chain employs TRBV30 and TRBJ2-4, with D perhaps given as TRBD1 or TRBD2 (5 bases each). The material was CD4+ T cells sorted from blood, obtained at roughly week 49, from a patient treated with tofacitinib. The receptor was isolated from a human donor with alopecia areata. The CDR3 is CAWGGWGPPAKNIQYF. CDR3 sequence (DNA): TGTGCCTGGGGGGGTTGGGGACCCCCCGCCAAAAACATTCAGTACTTC.